These 31 T cell receptor beta chains share one sample of origin, sequenced in a study of cytomegalovirus exposure and HLA in healthy donors. Data came from immunoSEQ multiplex PCR; TCRdb stores just in-frame clones and leaves some out. The data show hundreds of thousands of clones, approximately 84% seen once. The sequenced material came from PBMCs. The source of these receptors is a man between 18 and 29 years old in good health and CMV-seropositive.

This clone is a singleton in its sample. The chain couples TRBV5-6 to TRBJ2-5, with D perhaps being TRBD1 or TRBD2 (5 bases each). The CDR3 length is 13 residues. The germline gives CDR1 SGHDT, CDR2 YYEEEE. Trimming left V 3 bases short and J 4 bases short, with 10 bases between. As DNA, the CDR3 is TGTGCCAGCAGCTCCGGGACGCGAGAGACCCAGTACTTC. Amino acid sequence: CASSSGTRETQYF. The full variable domain, rest sourced from reference TRBV5-6 and TRBJ2-5, is DAGVTQSPTHLIKTRGQQVTLRCSPKSGHDTVSWYQQALGQGPQFIFQYYEEEERQRGNFPDRFSGHQFPNYSSELNVNALLLGDSALYLCASSSGTRETQYFGPGTRLLVL.

The chain is built from TRBV9 and TRBJ2-3; D may be TRBD2 (5 bases). V lost 5 bases and J 1 base, leaving 11 bases between the germline ends. The CDR3 spans 14 residues. Germline V CDR1 and CDR2: SGDLS, YYNGEE. CDR3 DNA sequence: TGTGCCAGCAGTTTTTTCGGGGGCACAGATACGCAGTATTTT. Encoded protein: CASSFFGGTDTQYF.

This rearrangement joins TRBV4-1 to TRBJ2-7, with 10 bases identical to TRBD2. CDR3 length: 17 amino acids. Germline values: CDR1 MGHRA, CDR2 YSYEKL. V shed 0 bases and J 3 bases; nucleotides not matched to a gene: 8. The CDR3 is CASSQDTQREGYYEQYF. The CDR3 DNA reads as TGCGCCAGCAGCCAAGATACACAGCGGGAGGGCTACTACGAGCAGTACTTC.

The rearrangement joins TRBV7-9 to TRBJ2-3; the match to TRBD2 covers 15 bases. Unmatched junction bases numbered 5, after V lost 5 bases and J lost 5 bases. This CDR3 is built from 16 residues. Germline V CDR1 and CDR2: SEHNR, FQNEAQ (reference sequence). This CDR3 reads CASSPGLAGGVDTQYF. In DNA form, the CDR3 reads TGTGCCAGCAGCCCAGGACTAGCGGGAGGGGTAGATACGCAGTATTTT.

The chain combines TRBV2 with TRBJ1-5; a possible D gene is TRBD1 (6 bases). The CDR3 runs to 15 residues. The V end was cut by 6 bases, the J end by 2 bases, with 14 bases between. Germline V gene sequence: CDR1 SNHLY, CDR2 FYNNEI. CDR3: CASSYEWTGNQPQHF. In DNA form, the CDR3 reads TGTGCCAGCAGCTACGAGTGGACAGGCAATCAGCCCCAGCATTTT.

The rearrangement joins TRBV6-5 to TRBJ1-1; D remains unclear. CDR1 and CDR2 (germline): MNHEY, SVGAGI. The CDR3 is 15 amino acids. Trimming stripped 0 bases from V and 0 bases from J, with 8 bases between. The CDR3 loop reads CASSYSRRMNTEAFF. For the CDR3, the DNA is TGTGCCAGCAGTTACTCTCGGAGGATGAACACTGAAGCTTTCTTT.

The rearrangement joins TRBV27 to TRBJ1-2, with a weak D call TRBD1 (5 bases). The CDR3 consists of 11 residues. The ends were cut back, 5 bases at V and 4 bases at J, with 5 bases in the middle. Per germline, CDR1 MNHEY and CDR2 SMNVEV (reference sequence). CDR3 DNA: TGTGCCAGCAGTCAGGGCTATGGCTACACCTTC. Translating gives CASSQGYGYTF.

The genes are TRBV10-3 and TRBJ2-1; D call uncertain. Germline CDR1 reads ENHRY; CDR2 reads SYGVKD. Trimming left V 0 bases short and J 3 bases short, with 9 bases between. The CDR3 is 15 residues long. CDR3 coding DNA: TGTGCCATCAGTGAGTCTGTCGGCGGCTACAATGAGCAGTTCTTC. Its translation is CAISESVGGYNEQFF.

This clone has more than one count but fewer than ten. The rearrangement links TRBV28 to TRBJ2-7; no reliable D call. V dropped 6 bases and J dropped 4 bases, with 10 bases sitting between them. CDR3 length: 12 residues. The V gene's germline CDR1 is MDHEN and CDR2 SYDVKM. CDR3 coding DNA: TGTGCCAGCAGAGGCCAGGAATACGAGCAGTACTTC. Translated: CASRGQEYEQYF.

The chain couples TRBV7-9 to TRBJ1-1; D not certain. The CDR3 length is 11 residues. The ends were cut back, 8 bases at V and 4 bases at J, with 8 bases in the middle. Germline assignment: CDR1 SEHNR and CDR2 FQNEAQ (reference sequence). The CDR3 nucleotides read TGTGCCAGCGCCGGGGTCACTGAAGCTTTCTTT. Amino acid sequence: CASAGVTEAFF. Full variable domain (missing parts from reference TRBV7-9 and TRBJ1-1): DTGVSQNPRHKITKRGQNVTFRCDPISEHNRLYWYRQTLGQGPEFLTYFQNEAQLEKSRLLSDRFSAERPKGSFSTLEIQRTEQGDSAMYLCASAGVTEAFFGQGTRLTVV.

V is TRBV30 and J is TRBJ1-1; a possible D gene is TRBD1 (5 bases). This CDR3 comprises 12 residues. Trimming took 2 bases from V and 7 from J, leaving 11 bases between them. CDR1 is GTSNPN, CDR2 SVGIG, per germline (reference sequence). This CDR3 reads CAWSPTGLEAFF. CDR3 in DNA: TGTGCCTGGAGTCCGACGGGACTTGAAGCTTTCTTT.

The V call is TRBV4-1, the J call TRBJ1-4; D may be TRBD1 (6 bases). V was clipped by 4 bases and J by 1 base, with 10 bases between them. CDR3 length equals 15 residues. Germline V CDR1 and CDR2: MGHRA, YSYEKL. The CDR3 spells CASSPAQGTNEKLFF. CDR3 in DNA: TGCGCCAGCAGCCCCGCACAGGGAACTAATGAAAAACTGTTTTTT.

The chain couples TRBV4-1 to TRBJ2-3; TRBD2 matches 16 bases. Per germline, CDR1 MGHRA and CDR2 YSYEKL. CDR3 size: 18 residues. V lost 1 base, J lost 3 bases, and 4 bases stayed unmatched. The CDR3 is CASSQVGTSGRATDTQYF. CDR3 DNA sequence: TGCGCCAGCAGCCAAGTCGGGACTAGCGGGAGGGCTACAGATACGCAGTATTTT.

The gene calls are TRBV5-6 and TRBJ1-1; D call uncertain. CDR1 and CDR2 from the germline V gene are SGHDT and YYEEEE. V gave up 0 bases and J gave up 3 bases, with 9 bases separating them. The CDR3 is 14 amino acids. The CDR3 DNA follows: TGTGCCAGCAGCTTGGTCAAGATGTACACTGAAGCTTTCTTT. Protein: CASSLVKMYTEAFF. Full variable domain (outside the CDR3, taken from reference TRBV5-6 and TRBJ1-1): DAGVTQSPTHLIKTRGQQVTLRCSPKSGHDTVSWYQQALGQGPQFIFQYYEEEERQRGNFPDRFSGHQFPNYSSELNVNALLLGDSALYLCASSLVKMYTEAFFGQGTRLTVV.

The gene calls are TRBV13 and TRBJ2-5, with TRBD1 matching over 7 bases. V lost 5 bases and J lost 5; bases outside the gene matches: 8. The CDR3 consists of 14 residues. Germline CDR1 and CDR2: PRHDT and FYEKMQ (reference sequence). CDR3 coding DNA: TGTGCCAGCAGCGGTGACAGGGTGGGGGAGACCCAGTACTTC. This sequence encodes CASSGDRVGETQYF.

The chain carries TRBV7-8 and TRBJ2-7, with a possible D match to TRBD2 (6 bases). V dropped 3 bases and J dropped 10 bases, with 16 bases sitting between them. The CDR3 has 13 amino acids. Germline CDR1 SGHVS, CDR2 FQNEAQ. Written as DNA, the CDR3 is TGTGCCAGCAGCTTTAGCGGATTACGGCGACAGTACTTC. The encoded protein is CASSFSGLRRQYF.

The chain has TRBV28 and TRBJ2-2, with D perhaps being TRBD1 or TRBD2 (7 bases each). CDR3 length equals 16 residues. The V gene lost 4 bases and the J gene lost 5 bases, with 17 bases spanning the gap. CDR1 and CDR2 from the germline V gene are MDHEN and SYDVKM. CDR3 region: CASSSRGGGRTGELFF. DNA for the CDR3: TGTGCCAGCAGTTCGAGGGGAGGGGGCCGGACCGGGGAGCTGTTTTTT.

This sequence joins TRBV5-1 and TRBJ2-1, with D perhaps TRBD2 (7 bases). CDR3 length: 14 residues. V was shortened by 6 bases and J by 3 bases, with 13 bases between the two germline ends. Germline CDR1 reads SGHRS; CDR2 reads YFSETQ. Written as DNA, the CDR3 is TGCGCCAGCATTGGGGGGGCTAACTACAATGAGCAGTTCTTC. It specifies CASIGGANYNEQFF.

The chain has TRBV6-6 and TRBJ2-7, with 7 nucleotides matching TRBD2. Trimming cost V 7 bases and J 3 bases; bases outside gene matches: 9. Germline V gene data show CDR1 as MNHNY and CDR2 as SVGAGI (reference sequence). The CDR3 is made up of 14 amino acids. The CDR3 DNA reads as TGTGCCAGCATCCGGGGGGTAGCCAACTACGAGCAGTACTTC. This sequence encodes CASIRGVANYEQYF.

This rearrangement joins TRBV5-1 to TRBJ1-2; D remains unclear. The CDR3 runs 14 residues. V gave up 4 bases and J gave up 4 bases, with 14 bases separating them. The V gene's germline CDR1 is SGHRS and CDR2 YFSETQ. Here the CDR3 reads CASSQGLMSYGYTF. The CDR3 DNA follows: TGCGCCAGCAGCCAAGGACTGATGAGCTATGGCTACACCTTC.

J is TRBJ2-7 and V is TRBV7-2; 8 bases line up with TRBD2. Per the germline V gene, CDR1 is SGHTA and CDR2 is FQGNSA. J gave up 7 bases and V 1 base, and 18 bases lay outside the gene matches. The CDR3 loop spans 18 amino acids. CDR3 in DNA: TGTGCCAGCAGCTTAGGTCCCCTCCCCTTAGCGGGATTGGGAGAGCAGTACTTC. It is translated as CASSLGPLPLAGLGEQYF.

The chain recombines TRBV6-5 with TRBJ1-1, with D possibly TRBD1 on 5 matching bases. The CDR3 spans 13 residues. Germline assignment: CDR1 MNHEY and CDR2 SVGAGI. Between the trimmed V and J ends, which lost 6 bases and 4 bases, there was a span of 12 bases. CDR3 DNA: TGTGCCAGCAGCCCAAGAGGGGTCACTGAAGCTTTCTTT. It yields the protein CASSPRGVTEAFF.

The chain carries TRBV7-2 and TRBJ1-4; D not certain. The CDR3 contains 14 residues. Trimming took 1 base from V and 5 from J, leaving 8 bases between them. CDR1 SGHTA and CDR2 FQGNSA come from the germline V gene. CDR3 bases: TGTGCCAGCAGCTTAGGGACCTCCAATGAAAAACTGTTTTTT. Translation: CASSLGTSNEKLFF.

CDR3 nucleotides: TGCGCCAGCAGCCAAGGCGGGGGTTTTTACGAGCAGTACTTC. This encodes CASSQGGGFYEQYF. This chain connects TRBV4-1 to TRBJ2-7; 7 nucleotides agree with TRBD2. The V and J ends lost 1 base and 4 bases, in that order; junction bases with no gene match: 4. Germline V CDR1 and CDR2: MGHRA, YSYEKL. CDR3 length: 14 amino acids.

This chain uses TRBV13 with TRBJ2-7; TRBD2 matches 9 bases. After removal of 5 bases from V and 5 bases from J, the junction contained 13 bases not matched to a gene. CDR1 PRHDT and CDR2 FYEKMQ come from the germline V gene (reference sequence). This CDR3 has 16 residues. CDR3 loop: CASSPLGREGPHEQYF. The CDR3 DNA sequence: TGTGCCAGCAGCCCCTTGGGGCGGGAGGGCCCCCACGAGCAGTACTTC.

This sequence joins TRBV20-1 and TRBJ1-2; a possible D gene is TRBD1 (5 bases). The CDR3 totals 10 residues. CDR1 and CDR2 (germline): DFQATT, SNEGSKA (reference sequence). Trimming cost V 4 bases and J 10 bases, with 10 bases left between them. CDR3 in amino acids: CSATVGLYTF. CDR3 bases: TGCAGTGCTACGGTGGGACTCTACACCTTC.

The genes are TRBV30 and TRBJ1-5; D may be TRBD1 (6 bases). The CDR3 loop spans 17 amino acids. Trimming pared 3 bases from V and 3 bases from J, leaving 21 bases between. CDR1 and CDR2 from the germline V gene are GTSNPN and SVGIG (reference sequence). The CDR3, as DNA: TGTGCCTGGAGCTTTCCGGGGGCGACGAGGATCAATCAGCCCCAGCATTTT. It codes for CAWSFPGATRINQPQHF.

This clone was recorded once. This chain joins TRBV14 and TRBJ1-2; perhaps TRBD1 as D (6 bases). The CDR3 totals 13 residues. CDR1 SGHDN and CDR2 FVKESK come from the germline V gene. V lost 0 bases and J lost 8, with 10 bases in between. The CDR3 bases are TGTGCCAGCAGCCAAGATAGGGGGAGAGGCTACACCTTC. This gives the protein CASSQDRGRGYTF.

The chain is built from TRBV6-1 and TRBJ1-2, with D perhaps matching TRBD1 (6 bases). V was cut by 2 bases and J by 0 bases, with 13 bases left in between. Germline lookup yields CDR1 MNHNS and CDR2 SASEGT. The CDR3 is 16 amino acids. CDR3 residues: CASSELQGWANYGYTF. The DNA of the CDR3 is TGTGCCAGCAGTGAACTACAGGGCTGGGCTAACTATGGCTACACCTTC.

The gene calls are TRBV27 and TRBJ2-2, with 8 bases aligning to TRBD1. The junction had 3 bases not matched to a gene; V was cut back by 2 bases and J by 1 base. CDR1 is MNHEY and CDR2 is SMNVEV in the germline V gene (reference sequence). This CDR3 comprises 16 residues. CDR3 in DNA: TGTGCCAGCAGTTTAAATGGACAGGGGAACACCGGGGAGCTGTTTTTT. It yields the protein CASSLNGQGNTGELFF.

V gene TRBV4-3 combines with J gene TRBJ2-7; 8 nucleotides agree with TRBD1. J was trimmed by 3 bases and V by 1 base; bases with no gene match: 8. The CDR3 length is 16 residues. The germline V gene encodes CDR1 LGHNA and CDR2 YSLEER. Here the CDR3 DNA reads TGCGCCAGCAGCCAAGCCAAGGACAGGGCCTTCTACGAGCAGTACTTC. This codes for CASSQAKDRAFYEQYF.